Below are 6 T cell receptor beta chains sequenced from a single sample in a study of radiation and T cells in renal cell carcinoma. Clones were read by immunoSEQ multiplex PCR, and TCRdb kept only the in-frame ones, dropping some. The sample has about 50,000 clones; about 83% are singletons. Described time point: baseline pretreatment blood. The treatment is: 15 Gy SBRT to primary tumor, nephrectomy 4 weeks later. The source was blood, collected from a patient whose treatment included radiotherapy and nephrectomy. The receptors stem from a woman in her 70s with renal cell carcinoma.

This clone was recorded once. The CDR3 DNA sequence: TGCGCCAGCAGACCCTGGGGTAGCGGAACTAACTATGGCTACACCTTC. Translated: CASRPWGSGTNYGYTF. V and J are TRBV5-1 and TRBJ1-2; D is unclear. The CDR3 is 16 amino acids. V lost 5 bases to trimming and J lost 0 bases, with 17 bases between them. Germline CDR1 SGHRS, CDR2 YFSETQ.

The chain is built from TRBV4-1 and TRBJ1-1; unclear D gene. Trimming cost V 3 bases and J 4 bases, with 12 bases left between them. The germline V gene has CDR1 MGHRA and CDR2 YSYEKL. This CDR3 is 14 amino acids long. The CDR3 reads CASSQPGGVTEAFF. The CDR3 DNA sequence: TGCGCCAGCAGCCAGCCGGGAGGAGTCACTGAAGCTTTCTTT.

The CDR3 sequence is CASMGSGVNQPQHF. The CDR3 bases are TGTGCCAGCATGGGATCAGGGGTCAATCAGCCCCAGCATTTT. The rearrangement uses TRBV2 and TRBJ1-5, with D perhaps matching TRBD1 (6 bases). CDR3 length: 14 amino acids. Trimming cost V 7 bases and J 3 bases, with 13 bases left between them. In germline, CDR1 is SNHLY, CDR2 FYNNEI.

This clone was picked up one time. This sequence joins TRBV2 and TRBJ1-3; maybe TRBD1 (6 bases). Trimming stripped 5 bases from V and 4 bases from J, with 9 bases between. Germline V lookup: CDR1 SNHLY, CDR2 FYNNEI. The CDR3 runs to 13 residues. CDR3 in DNA: TGTGCCAGCAGTCTCACAGGGGGAAACACCATATATTTT. It is translated as CASSLTGGNTIYF.

V usage is TRBV5-4 and J usage is TRBJ2-5; no reliable D call. This CDR3 has 13 residues. Germline loops: CDR1 SGHNT, CDR2 YYREEE (reference sequence). V dropped 4 bases and J dropped 4 bases, with 11 bases sitting between them. The CDR3 DNA reads as TGTGCCAGCAGCACCCCCGGGCGAGAGACCCAGTACTTC. It translates to CASSTPGRETQYF.

CDR3 sequence (DNA): TGTGCCAGCACCGAGGGACAGTCTAGCACAGATACGCAGTATTTT. Protein product: CASTEGQSSTDTQYF. The V gene is TRBV6-1, the J gene TRBJ2-3, with 7 bases identical to TRBD1. V shed 7 bases and J 0 bases; nucleotides not matched to a gene: 7. The CDR3 is made up of 15 amino acids. Germline V gene data show CDR1 as MNHNS and CDR2 as SASEGT.